This T cell receptor beta chain was identified during a study of cytomegalovirus exposure and HLA in healthy donors. With 3 bases clipped from V and 7 bases from J, the junction kept 4 bases outside the gene matches. The V gene's germline CDR1 is SGHRS and CDR2 YFSETQ. The CDR3 extends over 15 amino acids. The PCR made use of 60 Vbeta and 13 Jbeta primers. TCRdb's table, derived via immunoSEQ multiplex PCR, lists solely in-frame clones and lacks some. The table records about 220,000 clones, 82% of them present only once. Sequences were obtained from PBMCs. The receptor was isolated from a woman aged 40 to 49 in good health and CMV-seropositive. The V gene is TRBV5-1, the J gene TRBJ1-6; 10 bases map to TRBD1. Here the CDR3 reads CASSYSGQGNSPLHF. The CDR3 DNA sequence: TGCGCCAGCAGCTACTCGGGACAGGGGAATTCACCCCTCCACTTT.